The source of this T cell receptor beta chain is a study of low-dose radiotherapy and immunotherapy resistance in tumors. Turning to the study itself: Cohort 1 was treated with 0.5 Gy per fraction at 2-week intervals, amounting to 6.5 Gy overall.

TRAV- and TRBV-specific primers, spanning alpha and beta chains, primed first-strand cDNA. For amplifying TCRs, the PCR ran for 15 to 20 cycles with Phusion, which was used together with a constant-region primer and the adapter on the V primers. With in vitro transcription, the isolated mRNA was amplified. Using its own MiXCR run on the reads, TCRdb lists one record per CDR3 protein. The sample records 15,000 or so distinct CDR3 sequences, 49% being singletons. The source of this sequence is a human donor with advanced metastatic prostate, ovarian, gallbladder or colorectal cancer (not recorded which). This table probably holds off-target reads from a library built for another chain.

The CDR3, as DNA: TGCAGCGTTGAGGGTAGGAATTTCGAGACCCAGTACTTC. Amino acid sequence: CSVEGRNFETQYF. The V and J genes are TRBV29-1 and TRBJ2-5; D is uncertain. V lost 3 bases and J 5 bases, leaving 13 bases between the germline ends. Germline CDR1 SQVTM, CDR2 ANQGSEA. There are 13 residues in the CDR3.